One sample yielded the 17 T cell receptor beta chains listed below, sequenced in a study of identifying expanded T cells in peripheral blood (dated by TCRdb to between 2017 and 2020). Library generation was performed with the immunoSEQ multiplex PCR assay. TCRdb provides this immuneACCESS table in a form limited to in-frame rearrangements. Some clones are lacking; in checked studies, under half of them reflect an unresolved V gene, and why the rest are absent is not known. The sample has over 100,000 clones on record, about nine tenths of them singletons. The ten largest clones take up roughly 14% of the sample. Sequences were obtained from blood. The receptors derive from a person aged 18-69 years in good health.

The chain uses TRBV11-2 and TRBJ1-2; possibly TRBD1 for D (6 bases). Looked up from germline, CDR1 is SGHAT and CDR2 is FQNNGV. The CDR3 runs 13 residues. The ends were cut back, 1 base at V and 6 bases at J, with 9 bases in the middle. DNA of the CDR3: TGTGCCAGCAGCTTAGCGGGGGACAATGGCTACACCTTC. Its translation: CASSLAGDNGYTF.

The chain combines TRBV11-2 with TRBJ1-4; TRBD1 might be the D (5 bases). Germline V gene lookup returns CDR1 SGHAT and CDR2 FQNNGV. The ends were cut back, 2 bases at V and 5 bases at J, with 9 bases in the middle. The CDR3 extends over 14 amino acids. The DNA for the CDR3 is TGTGCCAGCAGCTTATTGTGGGGGAATGAAAAACTGTTTTTT. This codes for CASSLLWGNEKLFF. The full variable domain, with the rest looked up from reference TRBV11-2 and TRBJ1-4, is EAGVAQSPRYKIIEKRQSVAFWCNPISGHATLYWYQQILGQGPKLLIQFQNNGVVDDSQLPKDRFSAERLKGVDSTLKIQPAKLEDSAVYLCASSLLWGNEKLFFGSGTQLSVL.

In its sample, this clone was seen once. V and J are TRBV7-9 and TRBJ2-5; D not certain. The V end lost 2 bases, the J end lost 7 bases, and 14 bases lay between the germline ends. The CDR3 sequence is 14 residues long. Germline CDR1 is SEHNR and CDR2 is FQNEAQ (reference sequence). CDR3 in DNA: TGTGCCAGCAGCTTACCGCATCAAGAACGGACCCAGTACTTC. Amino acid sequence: CASSLPHQERTQYF.

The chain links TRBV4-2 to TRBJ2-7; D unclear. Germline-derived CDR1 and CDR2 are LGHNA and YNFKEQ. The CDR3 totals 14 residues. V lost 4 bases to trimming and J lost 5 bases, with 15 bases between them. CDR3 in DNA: TGTGCCAGCAGCCCCCCCGCGTCTCAGAACGAGCAGTACTTC. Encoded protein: CASSPPASQNEQYF.

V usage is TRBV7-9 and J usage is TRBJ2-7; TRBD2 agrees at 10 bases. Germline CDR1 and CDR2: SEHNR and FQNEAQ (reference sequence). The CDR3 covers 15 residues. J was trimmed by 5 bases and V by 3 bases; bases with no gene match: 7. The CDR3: CASSLTSGLIDEQYF. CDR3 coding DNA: TGTGCCAGCAGCTTGACTAGCGGGTTGATAGACGAGCAGTACTTC.

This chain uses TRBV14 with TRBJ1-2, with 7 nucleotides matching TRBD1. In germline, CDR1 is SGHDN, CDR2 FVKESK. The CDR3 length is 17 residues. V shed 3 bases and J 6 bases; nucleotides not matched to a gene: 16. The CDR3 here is CASSHWDRGKPRHGYTF. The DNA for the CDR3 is TGTGCCAGCAGCCATTGGGACAGAGGTAAACCAAGACATGGCTACACCTTC.

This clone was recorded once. As DNA, the CDR3 is TGCGCCAGCAGCCAAGACGGAGGTCGTAGTCCCGGGGAGCTGTTTTTT. It specifies CASSQDGGRSPGELFF. The V gene is TRBV4-1, the J gene TRBJ2-2; D is possibly TRBD2 (5 bases). The V end was cut by 0 bases, the J end by 6 bases, with 14 bases between. CDR3 length equals 16 residues. The germline V gene has CDR1 MGHRA and CDR2 YSYEKL.

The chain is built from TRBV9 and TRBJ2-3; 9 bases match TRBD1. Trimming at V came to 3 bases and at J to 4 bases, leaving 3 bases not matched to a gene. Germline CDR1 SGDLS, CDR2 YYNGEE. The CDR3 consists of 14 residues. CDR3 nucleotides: TGTGCCAGCAGCGCCTGGGACAGGGCAGATACGCAGTATTTT. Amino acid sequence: CASSAWDRADTQYF.

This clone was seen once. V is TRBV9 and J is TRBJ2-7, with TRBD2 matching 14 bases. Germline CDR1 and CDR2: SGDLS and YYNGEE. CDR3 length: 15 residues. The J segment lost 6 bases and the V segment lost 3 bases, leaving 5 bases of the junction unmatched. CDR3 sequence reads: CASSATSGRAGEQYF. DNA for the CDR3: TGTGCCAGCAGCGCGACTAGCGGGAGGGCTGGCGAGCAGTACTTC.

This CDR3 reads CASSQTGPTYEQYF. In DNA form, the CDR3 reads TGTGCCAGCAGCCAAACAGGGCCGACCTACGAGCAGTACTTC. V usage is TRBV4-2 and J usage is TRBJ2-7; weak D call: TRBD1 (6 bases). The germline V gene has CDR1 LGHNA and CDR2 YNFKEQ. Trimming cost V 2 bases and J 2 bases, with 10 bases left between them. The CDR3 consists of 14 residues.

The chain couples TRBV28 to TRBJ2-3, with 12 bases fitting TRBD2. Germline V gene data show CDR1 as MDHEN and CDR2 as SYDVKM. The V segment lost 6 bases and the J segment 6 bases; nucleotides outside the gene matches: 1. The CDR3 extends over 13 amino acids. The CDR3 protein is CASRLAGGDTQYF. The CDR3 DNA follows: TGTGCCAGCAGGCTAGCGGGGGGGGATACGCAGTATTTT.

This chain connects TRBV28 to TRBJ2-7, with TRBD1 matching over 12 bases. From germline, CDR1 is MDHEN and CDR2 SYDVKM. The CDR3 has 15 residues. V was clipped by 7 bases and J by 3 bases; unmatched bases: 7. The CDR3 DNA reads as TGTGCCAGCATTCCGGGACAGGGGGCGTTCTACGAGCAGTACTTC. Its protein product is CASIPGQGAFYEQYF.

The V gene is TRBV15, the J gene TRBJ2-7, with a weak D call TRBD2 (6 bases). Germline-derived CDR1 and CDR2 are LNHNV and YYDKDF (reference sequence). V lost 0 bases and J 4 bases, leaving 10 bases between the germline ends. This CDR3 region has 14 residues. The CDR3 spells CATSREGGSYEQYF. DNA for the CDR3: TGTGCCACCAGCAGAGAGGGGGGTTCTTACGAGCAGTACTTC.

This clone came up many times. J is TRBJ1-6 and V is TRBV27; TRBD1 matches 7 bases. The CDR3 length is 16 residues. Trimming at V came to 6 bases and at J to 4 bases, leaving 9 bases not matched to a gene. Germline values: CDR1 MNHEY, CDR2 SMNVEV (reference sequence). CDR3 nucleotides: TGTGCCAGCAGCACAGCCGGGACAGAATATAATTCACCCCTCCACTTT. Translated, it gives CASSTAGTEYNSPLHF.

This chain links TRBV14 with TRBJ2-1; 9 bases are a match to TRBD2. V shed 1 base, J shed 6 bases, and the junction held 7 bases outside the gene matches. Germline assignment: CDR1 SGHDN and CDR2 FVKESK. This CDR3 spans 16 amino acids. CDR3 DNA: TGTGCCAGCAGCCAAGCCGGGACTAGCTATCTCAATGAGCAGTTCTTC. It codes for CASSQAGTSYLNEQFF.

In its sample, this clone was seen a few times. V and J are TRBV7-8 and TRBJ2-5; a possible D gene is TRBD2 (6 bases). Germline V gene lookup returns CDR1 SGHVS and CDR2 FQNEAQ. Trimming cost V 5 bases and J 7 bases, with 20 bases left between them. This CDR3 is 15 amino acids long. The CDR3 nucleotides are TGTGCCAGCAGCAAAGACGGGACTGGGATGGGGACCCAGTACTTC. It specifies CASSKDGTGMGTQYF. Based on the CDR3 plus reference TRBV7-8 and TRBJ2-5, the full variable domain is GAGVSQSPRYKVAKRGQDVALRCDPISGHVSLFWYQQALGQGPEFLTYFQNEAQLDKSGLPSDRFFAERPEGSVSTLKIQRTQQEDSAVYLCASSKDGTGMGTQYFGPGTRLLVL.

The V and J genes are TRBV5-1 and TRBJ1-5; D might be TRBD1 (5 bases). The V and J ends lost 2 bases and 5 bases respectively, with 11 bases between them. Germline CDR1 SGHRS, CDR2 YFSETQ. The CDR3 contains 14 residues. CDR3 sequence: CASSFSGDDQPQHF. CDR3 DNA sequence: TGCGCCAGCAGCTTTTCGGGGGATGATCAGCCCCAGCATTTT.